This T cell receptor beta chain is drawn from a study of cytomegalovirus exposure and HLA in healthy donors. The CDR3 runs to 15 residues. Profiling relied on immunoSEQ multiplex PCR, and the TCRdb table lists in-frame clones only, not all of them. The sample lists roughly 180,000 clones, approximately 86% seen once, with 7.2% in the top ten. Sequenced input: PBMCs. This chain joins TRBV21-1 and TRBJ1-1; the table's TRBD1 call for D was not verified on the DNA. TRBV21-1 is termed a pseudogene. This TCR was recovered from a young man in good health and CMV-seropositive. Here the CDR3 reads CASSTATGTNTEAFF. CDR3 in DNA: TGTGCCAGCAGCACCGCTACAGGGACGAACACTGAAGCTTTCTTT.